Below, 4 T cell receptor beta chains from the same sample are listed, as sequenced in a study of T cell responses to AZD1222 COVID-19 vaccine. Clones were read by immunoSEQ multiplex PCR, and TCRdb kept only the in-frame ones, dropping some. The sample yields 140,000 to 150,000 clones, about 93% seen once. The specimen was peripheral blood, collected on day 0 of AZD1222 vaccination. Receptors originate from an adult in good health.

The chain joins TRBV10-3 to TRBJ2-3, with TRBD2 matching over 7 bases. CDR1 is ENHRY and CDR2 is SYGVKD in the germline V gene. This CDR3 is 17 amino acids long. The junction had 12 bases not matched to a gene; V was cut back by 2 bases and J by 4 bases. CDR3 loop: CAISETFGKAGPDTQYF. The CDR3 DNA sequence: TGTGCCATCAGTGAGACGTTTGGGAAAGCGGGGCCAGATACGCAGTATTTT.

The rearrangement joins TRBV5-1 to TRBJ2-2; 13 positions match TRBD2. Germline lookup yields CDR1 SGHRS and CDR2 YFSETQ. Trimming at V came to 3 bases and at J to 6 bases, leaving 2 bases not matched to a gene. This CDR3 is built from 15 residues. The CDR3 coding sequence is TGCGCCAGCAGCTACGGACTAGCGGGAGCCGGGGAGCTGTTTTTT. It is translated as CASSYGLAGAGELFF.

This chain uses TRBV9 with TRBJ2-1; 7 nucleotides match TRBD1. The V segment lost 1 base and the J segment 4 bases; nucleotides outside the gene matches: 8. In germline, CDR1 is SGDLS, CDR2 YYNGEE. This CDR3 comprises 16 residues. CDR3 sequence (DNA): TGTGCCAGCAGCGTAAGGGGGCCAGGGGGTTACAATGAGCAGTTCTTC. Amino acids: CASSVRGPGGYNEQFF.

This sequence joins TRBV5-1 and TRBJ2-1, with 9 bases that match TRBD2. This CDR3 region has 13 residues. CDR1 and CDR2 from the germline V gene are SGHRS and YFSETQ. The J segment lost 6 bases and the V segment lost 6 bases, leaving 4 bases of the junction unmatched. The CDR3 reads CASIAGVGNEQFF. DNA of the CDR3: TGCGCCAGCATAGCGGGAGTAGGCAATGAGCAGTTCTTC.